This TCR beta chain was recovered during a study of blood T cell repertoires in COVID-19. Profiling relied on immunoSEQ multiplex PCR, and the TCRdb table lists in-frame clones only, not all of them. Of hundreds of thousands of clones in the sample, about nine tenths were seen once. Sequencing was carried out using peripheral blood. The sequence was collected from a man aged 60 to 75 who had recovered from COVID-19.

The CDR3 loop is CASSVDISSYNEQFF. The CDR3 coding sequence is TGTGCCAGCAGTGTGGACATATCCTCCTACAATGAGCAGTTCTTC. The chain couples TRBV27 to TRBJ2-1; maybe TRBD1 (5 bases). The CDR3 is made up of 15 amino acids. The germline V gene has CDR1 MNHEY and CDR2 SMNVEV (reference sequence). Trimming took off 5 bases at V and 0 bases at J, with 11 bases between the two ends.